These T cell receptor beta chains were read from a single sample in a study of T-cell reconstitution after alpha-beta-depleted transplantation in children. TCRdb passed the PCR reads through MiXCR, listing each CDR3 protein once. Of several thousand distinct CDR3 sequences in the sample, 30% are singletons; the top ten hold 2.2%. Sequenced here: peripheral blood, sampled 60 days after TCRalphabeta/CD19-depleted stem cell transplant. The receptors shown here come from a boy under three years old who had a stem cell transplant for SCID, so the T cells may come from the graft donor. CDR3s include the opening cysteine and the closing phenylalanine or tryptophan. Clone size is stated in some rows and not others, as once, few, many or a class when expanded.

V gene	clone size	J gene	CDR3 protein
TRBV25-1	-	TRBJ1-3	CASSEWEGARGNTIYF
TRBV7-9	-	TRBJ2-1	CASSLWRQLFYNEQFF
TRBV5-1	-	TRBJ2-5	CASSPVRSQETQYF
TRBV19	-	TRBJ2-1	CASSITGGSSYNEQFF
TRBV10-2	-	TRBJ1-1	CASRGTGNTEAFF
TRBV6-1	few	TRBJ1-1	CASTRGRHNTEAFF
TRBV7-6	medium-sized	TRBJ2-1	CASSLVWDWTYNEQFF
TRBV12-3/TRBV12-4	medium-sized	TRBJ1-3	CASSERGTASGNTIYF
TRBV2	-	TRBJ1-1	CARGSAARLSTEAFF
TRBV12-3/TRBV12-4	-	TRBJ2-5	CASSLTWLETQYF
TRBV6-5	-	TRBJ2-3	CASSYFGTVTDTQYF
TRBV5-1	medium-sized	TRBJ1-5	CASGGPNGNQPQHF
TRBV7-3	many	TRBJ2-5	CASSEGGGLAGAPQYF
TRBV10-1	medium-sized	TRBJ2-1	CASRLGTSVFKIYNEQFF
TRBV11-2	many	TRBJ1-5	CASSLVLGRDSVSNQPQHF
TRBV7-8	medium-sized	TRBJ2-7	CASSGRGQRSYEQYF
TRBV6-5	medium-sized	TRBJ1-5	CASRPDSGSDQPQHF
TRBV6-5	many	TRBJ1-6	CASSYRGQDSFRTPLHF
TRBV6-6	medium-sized	TRBJ1-6	CASSSRATSSYNSPLHF
TRBV19	once	TRBJ1-2	CASSPEFNYGYTF
TRBV5-1	-	TRBJ2-1	CASSFPDRGGYNEQFF
TRBV20-1	-	TRBJ1-1	CSARGPRAGGNTEAFF
TRBV12-3/TRBV12-4	-	TRBJ2-1	CASSLRTRGEQFF
TRBV6-5	many	TRBJ2-2	CASSYSGGGGELFF
TRBV11-2	-	TRBJ2-3	CASSFWSGTDTQYF
TRBV13	few	TRBJ1-1	CASTKVTEAFF
TRBV3-1	once	TRBJ2-5	CASSRQVIATGTFIRAQYF
TRBV6-5	medium-sized	TRBJ1-2	CASSYSWPYGYTF
TRBV21-1	many	TRBJ1-5	CASSPGICNQPQHF
TRBV5-6	medium-sized	TRBJ2-2	CASSFEGQGCTGELFF
TRBV5-1	medium-sized	TRBJ1-5	CASSLGQGLPNSNQPQHF
TRBV12-3/TRBV12-4	-	TRBJ2-7	CASSGSGRAYEQYF
TRBV24-1	-	TRBJ2-1	CATSALSWLAEPSYNEQFF
TRBV5-4	many	TRBJ1-1	CASSLVSCGLGNTEAFF
TRBV7-6	few	TRBJ2-7	CASSLTSGSYEQYF
TRBV2	-	TRBJ2-5	CASSAVTQYF
TRBV20-1	-	TRBJ2-1	CSARGLAGVSYNEQFF
TRBV5-1	-	TRBJ2-7	CASSPSGASSYEQYF
TRBV5-3	few	TRBJ2-1	CAIGEERRDRDYNEQFF
TRBV6-1	medium-sized	TRBJ1-6	CASRRAAYGSPLHF
TRBV12-3/TRBV12-4	-	TRBJ2-3	CASSLTGAPDTQYF
TRBV5-1	-	TRBJ2-5	CASSRTGEKETQYF
TRBV6-1	-	TRBJ2-7	CASRSIRGGTRSYEQYF
TRBV19	many	TRBJ1-4	CASSIVRSNEKLFF
TRBV4-2	-	TRBJ2-7	CASSQDLRLAGGPYEQYF
TRBV6-5	medium-sized	TRBJ2-3	CASRPLAPSTDTQYF
TRBV2	medium-sized	TRBJ2-5	CASSEERGEKETQYF
TRBV12-3/TRBV12-4	many	TRBJ1-1	CASSTSGTGGSWNTEAFF
TRBV5-2	-	TRBJ1-1	CAMGPGLGLDTEAFF
TRBV6-1	medium-sized	TRBJ2-2	CASPNPARGDTGELFF
TRBV6-5	-	TRBJ2-7	CASSSRLAGDYEQYF
TRBV11-2	many	TRBJ2-2	CASRPDGNTGELFF
TRBV15	medium-sized	TRBJ1-1	CATSRDRGQGSENTEAFF
TRBV15	medium-sized	TRBJ2-2	CATRKLLGNTGELFF
TRBV2	medium-sized	TRBJ2-7	CAGRDRGRWEQYF